Listed below are T cell receptor beta chains from one sample, sequenced in a study of blood T cell repertoires in COVID-19. Only in-frame clones appear in the TCRdb table, and some are missing; sequencing was by immunoSEQ multiplex PCR. The sample carries roughly 99,000 clones, just over 85% recorded once. The sample taken for sequencing was peripheral blood. The receptors shown here come from a man between 50 and 59 years old with COVID-19, enrolled during active disease. The CDR3 runs from the conserved cysteine through the conserved F or W. Fields, in order: V gene, J gene, D gene, clone size, CDR3 protein, CDR3 DNA. D genes are given only for firm matches. Expanded clones are given a class, and other clones once, few, many or no size at all.

TRBV2	TRBJ1-2	TRBD1	once	CASSESAGGGYGYTF	TGTGCCAGCAGTGAATCGGCAGGGGGTGGCTATGGCTACACCTTC
TRBV18	TRBJ1-4	.	.	CASSPLSGEKLFF	TGTGCCAGCTCACCACTTAGCGGGGAAAAACTGTTTTTT
TRBV5-5	TRBJ1-6	TRBD1	.	CASSHRTGGLYNSPLHF	TGTGCCAGCAGCCACCGGACAGGGGGTCTTTATAATTCACCCCTCCACTTT
TRBV5-1	TRBJ1-2	.	.	CASSLDSYGYTF	TGCGCCAGCAGTCTGGACAGCTATGGCTACACCTTC
TRBV7-2	TRBJ1-2	.	once	CASSLGAGGYGYTF	TGTGCCAGCAGCTTAGGGGCGGGGGGCTATGGCTACACCTTC
TRBV4-3	TRBJ2-7	TRBD1	.	CASSQDWQGAHMYEQYF	TGCGCCAGCAGCCAAGATTGGCAGGGGGCGCATATGTACGAGCAGTACTTC
TRBV3-1/TRBV3-2	TRBJ2-1	.	.	CASSPYGGEQFF	TGTGCCAGCAGCCCCTACGGTGGTGAGCAGTTCTTC
TRBV20-1	TRBJ1-2	.	.	CSPNYGYTF	TGCAGTCCAAACTATGGCTACACCTTC
TRBV19	TRBJ2-2	TRBD2	.	CASSPGGLTGELFF	TGTGCCAGTAGTCCGGGGGGGCTAACCGGGGAGCTGTTTTTT
TRBV5-1	TRBJ1-2	.	.	CASRASGTTDYGYTF	TGCGCCAGCAGGGCCTCAGGCACCACTGACTATGGCTACACCTTC
TRBV5-1	TRBJ1-6	.	.	CASSLGIQGNSPLHF	TGCGCCAGCAGCCTGGGAATCCAGGGGAATTCACCCCTCCACTTT
TRBV5-1	TRBJ2-1	.	.	CASSLGLARDEQFF	TGCGCCAGCAGCTTGGGCCTAGCGAGGGATGAGCAGTTCTTC
TRBV14	TRBJ1-4	.	.	CASSQSRSQKLFF	TGTGCCAGCAGCCAATCCCGGAGTCAAAAACTGTTTTTT
TRBV5-1	TRBJ1-1	.	.	CASSPLSGGNTEAFF	TGCGCCAGCAGCCCGCTGTCCGGTGGGAACACTGAAGCTTTCTTT
TRBV29-1	TRBJ1-5	.	.	CSVGAENQPQHF	TGCAGCGTGGGGGCAGAAAATCAGCCCCAGCATTTT
TRBV5-1	TRBJ2-5	.	.	CASSFQTFQETQYF	TGCGCCAGCAGCTTTCAGACTTTCCAAGAGACCCAGTACTTC
TRBV29-1	TRBJ2-3	TRBD2	.	CSVDGLAGGTDTQYF	TGCAGCGTTGACGGGTTAGCGGGGGGCACAGATACGCAGTATTTT
TRBV5-1	TRBJ1-3	TRBD1	once	CASSLDRGGNTIYF	TGCGCCAGCAGCTTGGACAGGGGAGGAAACACCATATATTTT
TRBV3-1/TRBV3-2	TRBJ1-2	TRBD1	.	CASSQGRTGLPGGYTF	TGTGCCAGCAGCCAAGGAAGGACAGGACTACCGGGAGGCTACACCTTC
TRBV15	TRBJ2-4	.	.	CATSRDSVPNIQYF	TGTGCCACCAGCAGAGATTCAGTTCCAAACATTCAGTACTTC
TRBV7-9	TRBJ2-7	TRBD2	.	CASSLGWGGTSYEQYF	TGTGCCAGCAGCTTAGGGTGGGGAGGGACCTCATACGAGCAGTACTTC
TRBV9	TRBJ1-6	.	.	CASSREINSPLHF	TGTGCCAGCAGCCGGGAGATTAATTCACCCCTCCACTTT
TRBV28	TRBJ2-2	.	.	CASYSKNTGELFF	TGTGCCAGCTACAGCAAGAACACCGGGGAGCTGTTTTTT
TRBV24-1	TRBJ1-3	TRBD1	.	CATSDSPGQGSGNTIYF	TGTGCCACCAGTGATTCACCGGGACAGGGCTCTGGAAACACCATATATTTT
TRBV7-3	TRBJ1-1	.	.	CASSPRGRGGTEAFF	TGTGCCAGCAGCCCTAGGGGGAGGGGCGGTACTGAAGCTTTCTTT
TRBV7-2	TRBJ2-3	TRBD2	.	CASTGGISTDTQYF	TGTGCCAGCACGGGGGGGATCAGCACAGATACGCAGTATTTT
TRBV7-6	TRBJ1-2	.	.	CASSLDFQGNYGYTF	TGTGCCAGCAGCTTAGATTTCCAGGGAAACTATGGCTACACCTTC
TRBV5-1	TRBJ1-2	.	.	CASSLAAGENYGYTF	TGCGCCAGCAGCTTGGCCGCAGGGGAGAACTATGGCTACACCTTC
TRBV10-1	TRBJ1-2	.	.	CASSVSDYSGYTF	TGCGCCAGCAGTGTGTCAGATTACTCTGGCTACACCTTC
TRBV21-1	TRBJ2-5	.	.	CASSSSGGFTLETQYF	TGTGCCAGCAGCTCCAGCGGGGGGTTTACGCTAGAGACCCAGTACTTC
TRBV5-1	TRBJ2-7	.	.	CASRGGGHEQYF	TGCGCCAGCCGCGGAGGGGGCCACGAGCAGTACTTC
TRBV4-3	TRBJ2-7	.	.	CASSHGTDSYEQYF	TGCGCCAGCAGCCATGGGACTGATTCCTACGAGCAGTACTTC
TRBV6-5	TRBJ1-2	.	.	CASTFPGRGYTF	TGTGCCAGCACCTTTCCGGGTCGGGGCTACACCTTC
TRBV5-1	TRBJ2-5	TRBD2	.	CASSLAGLAGVETQYF	TGCGCCAGCAGCTTGGCCGGACTAGCGGGGGTAGAGACCCAGTACTTC
TRBV27	TRBJ1-1	TRBD1	.	CATNPTGGVTEAFF	TGTGCCACAAACCCAACAGGGGGAGTCACTGAAGCTTTCTTT
TRBV19	TRBJ2-7	TRBD1	.	CASSPGTGNEQYF	TGTGCCAGTAGTCCCGGGACAGGGAACGAGCAGTACTTC
TRBV7-2	TRBJ2-2	.	.	CASSYQRTGELFF	TGTGCCAGCAGCTACCAGCGCACCGGGGAGCTGTTTTTT
TRBV6-5	TRBJ1-2	.	.	CASSYTGTYGYTF	TGTGCCAGCAGTTACACCGGTACCTATGGCTACACCTTC
TRBV30	TRBJ2-5	TRBD2	.	CAWSVGLAGGETQYF	TGTGCCTGGAGTGTGGGACTAGCGGGGGGAGAGACCCAGTACTTC
TRBV7-2	TRBJ1-1	.	.	CASSRDTDTEAFF	TGTGCCAGCAGCCGGGACACAGACACTGAAGCTTTCTTT
TRBV3-1/TRBV3-2	TRBJ1-1	.	.	CASSHVRGYTEAFF	TGTGCCAGCAGCCATGTCAGGGGATACACTGAAGCTTTCTTT
TRBV7-6	TRBJ1-1	TRBD1	.	CASSLTDRGFPEAFF	TGTGCCAGCAGCTTGACGGACAGGGGTTTCCCTGAAGCTTTCTTT
TRBV2	TRBJ2-5	TRBD2	.	CASSEVASGLGETQYF	TGTGCCAGCAGTGAAGTAGCTAGCGGGCTGGGAGAGACCCAGTACTTC
TRBV19	TRBJ1-4	TRBD1	.	CASSFRTGYEKLFF	TGTGCCAGTAGTTTTCGGACAGGGTATGAAAAACTGTTTTTT
TRBV19	TRBJ1-2	TRBD1	.	CASSSLGTGINYGYTF	TGTGCCAGTAGTTCCTTAGGGACAGGAATTAACTATGGCTACACCTTC
TRBV27	TRBJ2-7	TRBD1	.	CASSPLRGTGGFYEQYF	TGTGCCAGCAGTCCATTAAGGGGGACAGGGGGCTTCTACGAGCAGTACTTC
TRBV30	TRBJ2-1	.	.	CAWSVQGGSYNEQFF	TGTGCCTGGAGTGTCCAGGGGGGTTCCTACAATGAGCAGTTCTTC
TRBV27	TRBJ1-5	TRBD1	.	CASSYDRGGNQPQHF	TGTGCCAGCAGTTACGACAGGGGAGGCAATCAGCCCCAGCATTTT
TRBV15	TRBJ1-1	TRBD1	.	CATKTGVSTEAFF	TGTGCCACCAAGACAGGGGTGAGCACTGAAGCTTTCTTT
TRBV6-5	TRBJ2-3	.	.	CASSRGEPGTDTQYF	TGTGCCAGCAGCCGCGGGGAGCCAGGTACAGATACGCAGTATTTT
TRBV5-4	TRBJ1-2	TRBD1	.	CASSLGDRGWNGYTF	TGTGCCAGCAGCTTGGGGGACAGGGGATGGAATGGCTACACCTTC
TRBV18	TRBJ1-4	.	once	CASSPPFPREGLFF	TGTGCCAGCTCACCACCGTTTCCCCGGGAAGGGCTGTTTTTT